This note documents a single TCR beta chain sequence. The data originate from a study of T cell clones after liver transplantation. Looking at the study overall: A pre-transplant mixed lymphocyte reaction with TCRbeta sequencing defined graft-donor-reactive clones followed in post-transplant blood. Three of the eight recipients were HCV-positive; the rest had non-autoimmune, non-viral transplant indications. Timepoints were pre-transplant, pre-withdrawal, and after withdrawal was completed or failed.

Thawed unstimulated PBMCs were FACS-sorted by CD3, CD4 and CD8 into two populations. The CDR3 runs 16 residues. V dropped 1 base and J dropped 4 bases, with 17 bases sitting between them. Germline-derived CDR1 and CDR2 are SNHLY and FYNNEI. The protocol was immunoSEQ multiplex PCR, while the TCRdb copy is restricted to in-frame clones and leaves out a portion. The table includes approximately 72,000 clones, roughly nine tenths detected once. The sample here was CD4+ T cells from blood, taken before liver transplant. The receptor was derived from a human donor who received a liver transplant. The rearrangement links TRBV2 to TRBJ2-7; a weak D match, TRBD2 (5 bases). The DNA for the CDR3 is TGTGCCAGCAGTGAAGAGGCGGTTGGGCTAGCTTACGAGCAGTACTTC. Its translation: CASSEEAVGLAYEQYF.